This TCR beta chain was recorded in a study of OX40 agonist ivuxolimab in advanced cancers. Whole-study context: An agonistic anti-OX40 (CD134) antibody, ivuxolimab, was used to treat the patients. Findings of the study overall: Antigen specificity of clonally expanded peripheral T cells was not established. In general, CD8+ T cells held more expanded clones than CD4+ did, on average. In the 0.1-3.0 mg/kg groups, partial responders showed among the lowest expansion.

Germline V gene lookup returns CDR1 SQVTM and CDR2 ANQGSEA. V lost 3 bases, J lost 5 bases, and 5 bases stayed unmatched. The CDR3 runs to 13 residues. For this clone: Its antigen remains unknown.

Only in-frame clones appear in the TCRdb table, and some are missing; sequencing was by immunoSEQ multiplex PCR. Among about 80,000 clones, 80% to 95% were seen once, and the ten largest hold roughly 9%. The sample here was CD4+ or CD8+ T cells sorted from blood, taken in a trial of the OX40 agonist ivuxolimab. The J gene is TRBJ2-5, the V gene TRBV29-1; TRBD2 matches 8 bases. This TCR was sampled from an adult with an advanced solid tumor such as melanoma, head and neck, liver or kidney cancer. Written as DNA, the CDR3 is TGCAGCGTTGACGAGGGACTAGTCGAGACCCAGTACTTC. It yields the protein CSVDEGLVETQYF. Based on the CDR3 plus reference TRBV29-1 and TRBJ2-5, the full variable domain is SAVISQKPSRDICQRGTSLTIQCQVDSQVTMMFWYRQQPGQSLTLIATANQGSEATYESGFVIDKFPISRPNLTFSTLTVSNMSPEDSSIYLCSVDEGLVETQYFGPGTRLLVL.